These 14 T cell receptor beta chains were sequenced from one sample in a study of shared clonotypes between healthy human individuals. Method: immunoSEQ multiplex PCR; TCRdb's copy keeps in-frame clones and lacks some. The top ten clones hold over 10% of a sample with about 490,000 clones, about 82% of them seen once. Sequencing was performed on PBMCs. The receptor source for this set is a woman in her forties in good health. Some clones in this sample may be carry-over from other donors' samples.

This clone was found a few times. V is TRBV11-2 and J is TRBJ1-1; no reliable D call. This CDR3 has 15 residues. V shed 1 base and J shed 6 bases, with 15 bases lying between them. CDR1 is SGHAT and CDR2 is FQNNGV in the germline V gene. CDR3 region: CASSLGAGVLAEAFF. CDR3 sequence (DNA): TGTGCCAGCAGCTTAGGCGCGGGAGTTCTGGCTGAAGCTTTCTTT. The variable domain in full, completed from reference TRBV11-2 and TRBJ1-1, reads EAGVAQSPRYKIIEKRQSVAFWCNPISGHATLYWYQQILGQGPKLLIQFQNNGVVDDSQLPKDRFSAERLKGVDSTLKIQPAKLEDSAVYLCASSLGAGVLAEAFFGQGTRLTVV.

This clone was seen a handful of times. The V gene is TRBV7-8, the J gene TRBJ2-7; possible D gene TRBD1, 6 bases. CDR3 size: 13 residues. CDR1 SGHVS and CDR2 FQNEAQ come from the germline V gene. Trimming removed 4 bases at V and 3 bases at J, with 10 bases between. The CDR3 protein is CASSSQGFYEQYF. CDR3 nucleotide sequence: TGTGCCAGCAGCTCACAGGGTTTCTACGAGCAGTACTTC.

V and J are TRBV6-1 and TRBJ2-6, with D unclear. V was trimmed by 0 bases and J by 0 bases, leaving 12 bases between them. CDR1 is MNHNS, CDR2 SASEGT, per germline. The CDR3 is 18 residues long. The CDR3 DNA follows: TGTGCCAGCAGTGAAGCGCACGGAGTGGTCTCTGGGGCCAACGTCCTGACTTTC. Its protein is CASSEAHGVVSGANVLTF.

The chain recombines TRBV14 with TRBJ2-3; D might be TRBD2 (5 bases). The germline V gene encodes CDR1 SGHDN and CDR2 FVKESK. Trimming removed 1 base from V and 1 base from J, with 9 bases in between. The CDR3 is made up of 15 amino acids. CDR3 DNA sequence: TGTGCCAGCAGCCAAGGCGCGCGGGGCACAGATACGCAGTATTTT. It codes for CASSQGARGTDTQYF. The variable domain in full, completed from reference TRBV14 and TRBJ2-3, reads EAGVTQFPSHSVIEKGQTVTLRCDPISGHDNLYWYRRVMGKEIKFLLHFVKESKQDESGMPNNRFLAERTGGTYSTLKVQPAELEDSGVYFCASSQGARGTDTQYFGPGTRLTVL.

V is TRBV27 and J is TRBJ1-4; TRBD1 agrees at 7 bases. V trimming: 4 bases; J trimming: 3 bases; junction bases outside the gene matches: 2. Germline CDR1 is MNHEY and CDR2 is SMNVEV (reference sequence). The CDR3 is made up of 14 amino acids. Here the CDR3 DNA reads TGTGCCAGCAGTTACAGGGGCGCTAATGAAAAACTGTTTTTT. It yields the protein CASSYRGANEKLFF.

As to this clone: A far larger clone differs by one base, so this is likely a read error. CDR3 nucleotides: TGCGCCAGCAGCCAAGATACGCTGGGAGGGCCCGAGGAGCTGTTTTTT. Encoded protein: CASSQDTLGGPEELFF. J is TRBJ2-2 and V is TRBV4-3, with 7 bases matching TRBD2. The V gene end was trimmed by 0 bases and the J gene end by 10 bases; junction bases not matched to a gene: 11. The CDR3 length is 16 residues. Per germline, CDR1 LGHNA and CDR2 YSLEER.

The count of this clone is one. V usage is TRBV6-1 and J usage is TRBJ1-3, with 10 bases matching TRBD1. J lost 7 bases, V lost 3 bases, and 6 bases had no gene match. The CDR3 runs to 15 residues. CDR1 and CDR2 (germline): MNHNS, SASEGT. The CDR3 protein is CASSEEGQGVNTIYF. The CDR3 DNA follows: TGTGCCAGCAGTGAGGAAGGACAGGGGGTGAACACCATATATTTT.

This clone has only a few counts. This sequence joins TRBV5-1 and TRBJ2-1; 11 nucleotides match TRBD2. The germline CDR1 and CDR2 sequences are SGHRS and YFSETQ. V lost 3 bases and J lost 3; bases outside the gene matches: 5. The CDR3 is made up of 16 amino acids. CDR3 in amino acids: CASSWKTSGSYNEQFF. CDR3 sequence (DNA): TGCGCCAGCAGCTGGAAAACTAGCGGGAGCTACAATGAGCAGTTCTTC. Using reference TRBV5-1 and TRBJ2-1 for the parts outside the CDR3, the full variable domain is KAGVTQTPRYLIKTRGQQVTLSCSPISGHRSVSWYQQTPGQGLQFLFEYFSETQRNKGNFPGRFSGRQFSNSRSEMNVSTLELGDSALYLCASSWKTSGSYNEQFFGPGTRLTVL.

The CDR3 is CASSFSQGVGEKLFF. In nucleotides, the CDR3 is TGTGCCAGCAGTTTTTCTCAGGGGGTAGGCGAAAAACTGTTTTTT. V and J are TRBV27 and TRBJ1-4, with 7 bases fitting TRBD1. CDR1 is MNHEY and CDR2 is SMNVEV in the germline V gene (reference sequence). Germline trimming cut 3 bases from V and 8 bases from J; bases unmatched to any gene: 9. The CDR3 has 15 amino acids. Full variable domain (outside the CDR3, taken from reference TRBV27 and TRBJ1-4): EAQVTQNPRYLITVTGKKLTVTCSQNMNHEYMSWYRQDPGLGLRQIYYSMNVEVTDKGDVPEGYKVSRKEKRNFPLILESPSPNQTSLYFCASSFSQGVGEKLFFGSGTQLSVL.

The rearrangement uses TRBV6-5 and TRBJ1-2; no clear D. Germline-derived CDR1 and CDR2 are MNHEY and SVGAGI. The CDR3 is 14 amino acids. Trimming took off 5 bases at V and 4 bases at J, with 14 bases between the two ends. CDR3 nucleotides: TGTGCCAGCAGTCCCCTCGGCAGAGGCTATGGCTACACCTTC. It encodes CASSPLGRGYGYTF.

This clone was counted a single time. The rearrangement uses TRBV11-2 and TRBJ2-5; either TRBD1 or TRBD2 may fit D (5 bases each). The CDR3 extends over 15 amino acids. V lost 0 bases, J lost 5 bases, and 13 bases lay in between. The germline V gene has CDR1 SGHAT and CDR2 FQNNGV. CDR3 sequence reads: CASSLDLRGEETQYF. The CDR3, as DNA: TGTGCCAGCAGCTTAGATTTGAGGGGTGAGGAGACCCAGTACTTC.

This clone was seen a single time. CDR3 coding DNA: TGTGCCAGTACCGCCGACAGAGCAACTAATGAAAAACTGTTTTTT. It specifies CASTADRATNEKLFF. The chain uses TRBV19 and TRBJ1-4; tentative D call: TRBD1 (5 bases). This CDR3 region has 15 residues. Trimming took 7 bases from V and 0 from J, leaving 12 bases between them. Germline assignment: CDR1 LNHDA and CDR2 SQIVND (reference sequence). Full variable domain (rest looked up from reference TRBV19 and TRBJ1-4): DGGITQSPKYLFRKEGQNVTLSCEQNLNHDAMYWYRQDPGQGLRLIYYSQIVNDFQKGDIAEGYSVSREKKESFPLTVTSAQKNPTAFYLCASTADRATNEKLFFGSGTQLSVL.

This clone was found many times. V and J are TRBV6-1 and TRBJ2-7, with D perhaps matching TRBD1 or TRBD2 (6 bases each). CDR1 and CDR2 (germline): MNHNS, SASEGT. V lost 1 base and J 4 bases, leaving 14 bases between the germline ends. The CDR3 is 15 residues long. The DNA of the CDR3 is TGTGCCAGCAGTGAAGTCGAGGAAGGGGGGTACGAGCAGTACTTC. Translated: CASSEVEEGGYEQYF.

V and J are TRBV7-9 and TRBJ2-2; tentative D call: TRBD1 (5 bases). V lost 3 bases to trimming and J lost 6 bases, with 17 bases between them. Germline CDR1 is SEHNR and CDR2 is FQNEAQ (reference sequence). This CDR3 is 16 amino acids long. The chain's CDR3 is CASSFNQGRNPGELFF. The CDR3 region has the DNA TGTGCCAGCAGCTTCAACCAGGGTCGGAATCCCGGGGAGCTGTTTTTT.